This T cell receptor beta chain was obtained from a study of shared clonotypes between healthy human individuals. Worth noting for this clone: Its cognate antigen is unknown.

This CDR3 comprises 17 residues. Trimming left V 5 bases short and J 0 bases short, with 19 bases between. Germline CDR1 MNHEY, CDR2 SMNVEV (reference sequence). The method was immunoSEQ multiplex PCR; TCRdb's version includes in-frame clones alone and lacks a portion of them. The data contain 850,000 to 1,200,000 clones, 70% to 80% of them singletons. The study, taken as a whole, reports: Genetic and exposure-history diversity was limited by the few donors. Rarefaction curves obtained for sorted subsets showed sequencing incomplete despite large depth. Sample collection involved blood only; tissue repertoires are likely different.

J is TRBJ1-2 and V is TRBV27, with D uncertain. The receptor was isolated from a young man in good health. The source material was memory CD4+ T cells sorted from blood. Stated subset: CD45RA-negative fraction. CDR3 region: CASSRQGGEGTNYGYTF. The CDR3 DNA sequence: TGTGCCAGCAGTAGACAAGGAGGCGAGGGCACTAACTATGGCTACACCTTC.